The rows below give T cell receptor beta chains drawn from one sample of a study of T cells in pancreatic ductal adenocarcinoma. The method was immunoSEQ multiplex PCR; TCRdb's version includes in-frame clones alone and lacks a portion of them. In the table there are some 16,000 clones, more than 75% of which are singletons. The material sequenced was PBMCs. The receptors come from a human donor with pancreatic ductal adenocarcinoma. CDR3s include the opening cysteine and the closing phenylalanine or tryptophan. Fields, in order: V gene, J gene, clone size, CDR3 protein. Rows may omit the clone size; those that give it use once, few, many or a size class.

TRBV4-1	TRBJ2-1	.	CASSRADTLGNEQFF
TRBV6-5	TRBJ1-2	.	CASSYSTGSYTF
TRBV4-2	TRBJ1-2	.	CASSQDWTGADYGYTF
TRBV5-1	TRBJ2-7	.	CASSLAPARGRAYEQYF
TRBV9	TRBJ2-5	.	CASSVRDRLQETQYF
TRBV7-2	TRBJ2-5	.	CASSQRFGRAQYF
TRBV28	TRBJ2-3	.	CATSLPGTGGSTDTQYF
TRBV6-5	TRBJ1-2	once	CASRDAGPGDYGYTF
TRBV5-1	TRBJ2-2	.	CASSLALAGAIDTGELFF
TRBV12-2	TRBJ2-1	.	CASRLADLAADLLYTHNEQFF
TRBV19	TRBJ1-5	.	CASSITDRGISTQPQHF
TRBV11-2	TRBJ2-7	.	CASSLDLFPGNSNEQYF
TRBV2	TRBJ2-7	.	CASSEGAGGAGAYEQYF
TRBV7-9	TRBJ1-4	.	CASSFSRDTPYNEKLFF
TRBV11-2	TRBJ2-1	.	CASSPAGLAGVNEQFF
TRBV11-2	TRBJ2-1	.	CASSDRRRGRNEQFF
TRBV19	TRBJ2-3	.	CASSPGGRYTDTQYF
TRBV10-2	TRBJ2-2	.	CASRSGTSGNTGELFF
TRBV5-1	TRBJ1-5	.	CASSLAGQGGQPQHF
TRBV13	TRBJ1-2	.	CASSLVGAGGGGSGDGYTF
TRBV7-2	TRBJ2-3	.	CASSPRGMGTDTQYF
TRBV9	TRBJ2-1	.	CASSVEGTSDEQFF
TRBV4-3	TRBJ1-5	.	CASSQDNLNQPQHF
TRBV1	TRBJ1-2	.	CTSSQDFSGTGGKVCGHGYTF
TRBV10-1	TRBJ2-3	.	CASSETTGPGTDTQYF
TRBV4-1	TRBJ1-1	.	CASRGFWGMNTEAFF
TRBV20-1	TRBJ2-1	.	CSAAKGNEQFF
TRBV7-2	TRBJ2-1	.	CASSVIAGSAHEQFF